This T cell receptor beta chain was profiled in a study of T cells after yellow fever vaccination. About the research overall: For low cell numbers, libraries were made with SMART-Seq v4 Ultra Low Input. Study findings and constraints: Contamination of FACS-sorted repertoires by abundant clonotypes from the bulk population could occur. Post-booster reappearance was seen for most primary-vaccination clones (96% CD4, 80% to 90% CD8).

Conversion of TCR transcripts into cDNA relied on 5'RACE template switching, which added a universal primer site and UMIs. Each CDR3 protein gets one entry after TCRdb re-called the 5' RACE reads with MiXCR. The repertoire holds 170,000 or so distinct CDR3 sequences, with around 9.3% as singletons. Comments on this clonotype: Antigen unknown.

Germline V gene lookup returns CDR1 SGHAT and CDR2 FQNNGV. There are 15 residues in the CDR3. J gave up 2 bases and V 3 bases, and 6 bases lay outside the gene matches. Sample: CD8+ T cells sorted from PBMCs, taken 45 days after the yellow fever booster vaccination. This TCR came from a man in his late teens or twenties who received the YFV17D yellow fever vaccine. The V and J genes are TRBV11-2 and TRBJ2-5; 7 bases line up with TRBD2. CDR3 in DNA: TGTGCCAGCAGCTTTGGGGGGGGGTCTCAAGAGACCCAGTACTTC. Protein sequence: CASSFGGGSQETQYF.